A single sample gave rise to the 30 T cell receptor beta chains below, sequenced in a study of identical twins. One entry per CDR3 protein, called by TCRdb with MiXCR from the 5' RACE reads. The data show fewer than 550,000 distinct CDR3 sequences, with roughly an eighth seen just once and 0.95% to 1% held by the top ten. These same records also appear under a second study, on yellow fever vaccine responses in identical twins.

The sequencing input was CD4+ T cells sorted from blood. The receptor source for this set is a woman between 18 and 30 years old in good health.

This chain links TRBV15 with TRBJ2-3, with TRBD1 as a possible D gene (8 bases). The CDR3 consists of 16 residues. The V end lost 3 bases, the J end lost 2 bases, and 15 bases lay between the germline ends. CDR1 and CDR2 from the germline V gene are LNHNV and YYDKDF (reference sequence). In DNA form, the CDR3 reads TGTGCCACCAGCAGCCTACAGGGGGGGGACACAGATACGCAGTATTTT. Its translation: CATSSLQGGDTDTQYF.

The chain joins TRBV30 to TRBJ2-6; 11 bases are shared with TRBD1. Looked up from germline, CDR1 is GTSNPN and CDR2 is SVGIG (reference sequence). V trimming: 4 bases; J trimming: 0 bases; junction bases outside the gene matches: 2. The CDR3 spans 16 residues. The CDR3 loop is CAWTDRGHSGANVLTF. Here the CDR3 DNA reads TGTGCCTGGACGGACAGGGGGCACTCTGGGGCCAACGTCCTGACTTTC.

This clonotype was picked up a small number of times. The chain carries TRBV7-2 and TRBJ2-3; D gene ambiguous. From germline, CDR1 is SGHTA and CDR2 FQGNSA. The CDR3 covers 15 residues. V was shortened by 1 base and J by 0 bases, with 8 bases between the two germline ends. CDR3 region: CASSLDTLSTDTQYF. The CDR3 nucleotides are TGTGCCAGCAGCTTAGATACACTAAGCACAGATACGCAGTATTTT.

The CDR3 region is CASIKWDRGKRGNYNEQFF. CDR3 nucleotide sequence: TGTGCCAGCATCAAGTGGGACAGGGGGAAGAGAGGGAACTACAATGAGCAGTTCTTC. This chain connects TRBV6-2 or TRBV6-3 to TRBJ2-1; the match to TRBD1 covers 11 bases. The V gene end was trimmed by 7 bases and the J gene end by 3 bases; junction bases not matched to a gene: 17. The CDR3 is made up of 19 amino acids. Germline-derived CDR1 and CDR2 are MNHEY and SVGEGT.

This clonotype was seen a few times. The V call is TRBV20-1, the J call TRBJ2-3; D not resolved. V was pared by 4 bases and J by 3 bases, with 11 bases between. CDR3 size: 13 residues. Per the germline V gene, CDR1 is DFQATT and CDR2 is SNEGSKA (reference sequence). The CDR3 DNA sequence: TGCAGTGCTAACGGGCTAAGTACAGATACGCAGTATTTT. This translates into CSANGLSTDTQYF.

Only a few counts were recorded for this clonotype. This chain connects TRBV7-9 to TRBJ2-5; the D call may be TRBD1 or TRBD2 (5 bases each). This CDR3 has 15 amino acids. The V gene lost 2 bases and the J gene lost 5 bases, with 15 bases spanning the gap. Per germline, CDR1 SEHNR and CDR2 FQNEAQ (reference sequence). CDR3 protein: CASSLSAGDLETQYF. The CDR3 DNA follows: TGTGCCAGCAGCTTATCGGCCGGGGACCTTGAGACCCAGTACTTC.

The chain recombines TRBV28 with TRBJ2-7; D possibly uses TRBD1 or TRBD2 (6 bases each). The CDR3 is made up of 16 amino acids. Trimming shortened V by 3 bases and J by 3 bases, and 18 bases separated the two germline ends. Germline V lookup: CDR1 MDHEN, CDR2 SYDVKM. CDR3 in amino acids: CASSFLLGGNLYEQYF. In DNA, the CDR3 is TGTGCCAGCAGTTTCTTGTTAGGGGGGAACCTCTACGAGCAGTACTTC.

This clonotype was seen more than once but under ten times. The chain is built from TRBV7-2 and TRBJ1-5; 9 bases are shared with TRBD1. Trimming removed 4 bases from V and 7 bases from J; junction bases left unmatched: 5. Germline V CDR1 and CDR2: SGHTA, FQGNSA. The CDR3 contains 14 residues. The CDR3 coding sequence is TGTGCCAGCAGCTCACGGACAGGGGACCAGCCCCAGCATTTT. Its protein is CASSSRTGDQPQHF.

This clonotype was detected only a few times. The chain uses TRBV7-2 and TRBJ2-1; D possibly corresponds to TRBD2 (6 bases). In germline, CDR1 is SGHTA, CDR2 FQGNSA. The V and J ends lost 5 bases and 3 bases respectively, with 14 bases between them. The CDR3 has 15 amino acids. CDR3 sequence (DNA): TGTGCCAGCAGCCCTACTAGCTCCAACTACAATGAGCAGTTCTTC. Amino acid sequence: CASSPTSSNYNEQFF.

The chain is built from TRBV4-1 and TRBJ2-3, with 9 bases identical to TRBD1. Germline V lookup: CDR1 MGHRA, CDR2 YSYEKL. CDR3 length equals 16 residues. V was clipped by 4 bases and J by 5 bases; unmatched bases: 10. DNA of the CDR3: TGCGCCAGCAGCCCTTCACCGGGACAGGGCATAGATACGCAGTATTTT. Amino acid sequence: CASSPSPGQGIDTQYF.

The chain recombines TRBV7-6 with TRBJ2-1, with 11 bases lining up with TRBD2. This CDR3 spans 14 amino acids. Looked up from germline, CDR1 is SGHVS and CDR2 is FNYEAQ. V was pared by 0 bases and J by 8 bases, with 0 bases of the junction left unmatched. The chain's CDR3 is CASSLALAGDEQFF. The CDR3 DNA follows: TGTGCCAGCAGCTTAGCACTAGCGGGAGATGAGCAGTTCTTC.

This clonotype was counted many times. This chain uses TRBV20-1 with TRBJ1-5; the D is unclear. The CDR3 contains 16 residues. The germline V and J ends were trimmed by 3 bases and 0 bases, with 15 bases remaining between them. CDR1 and CDR2 (germline): DFQATT, SNEGSKA (reference sequence). The CDR3 loop is CSASPLEGYSNQPQHF. The CDR3, as DNA: TGCAGTGCTAGCCCCCTAGAAGGGTATAGCAATCAGCCCCAGCATTTT.

The sample holds many counts of this clonotype. The gene calls are TRBV7-2 and TRBJ2-3; D gene uncertain. V was cut by 6 bases and J by 5 bases, with 3 bases left in between. Germline lookup yields CDR1 SGHTA and CDR2 FQGNSA. The CDR3 runs to 10 residues. The CDR3 sequence: CASSGDTQYF. The CDR3 bases are TGTGCCAGCAGTGGAGATACGCAGTATTTT.

This clonotype was seen a few times. The chain combines TRBV6-1 with TRBJ2-5; D is uncertain. The V end was cut by 0 bases, the J end by 5 bases, with 16 bases between. The CDR3 has 16 residues. CDR1 is MNHNS and CDR2 is SASEGT in the germline V gene. In DNA form, the CDR3 reads TGTGCCAGCAGTGAAGCGTTGGCCCGCCCTGGGGAGACCCAGTACTTC. Amino acid sequence: CASSEALARPGETQYF.

The chain carries TRBV20-1 and TRBJ2-3; 8 nucleotides align to TRBD1. V trimming: 0 bases; J trimming: 4 bases; junction bases outside the gene matches: 3. Germline CDR1 DFQATT, CDR2 SNEGSKA (reference sequence). This CDR3 has 14 residues. The CDR3 protein is CSARDGTGADTQYF. The CDR3 coding sequence is TGCAGTGCTAGAGACGGGACAGGCGCAGATACGCAGTATTTT.

This clonotype was detected only a few times. The chain recombines TRBV24-1 with TRBJ2-3; the D is unclear. Germline CDR1 reads KGHDR; CDR2 reads SFDVKD. The V gene lost 5 bases and the J gene lost 2 bases, with 1 base spanning the gap. The CDR3 has 11 amino acids. The DNA for the CDR3 is TGTGCCACCAGTGCCACAGATACGCAGTATTTT. Translated, it gives CATSATDTQYF.

The chain has TRBV11-3 and TRBJ2-7; no reliable D call. Trimming stripped 0 bases from V and 1 base from J, with 10 bases between. CDR3 length: 15 residues. CDR1 and CDR2 from the germline V gene are SGHNT and YENEEA. The CDR3 region has the DNA TGTGCCAGCAGCTTAGAGGTCAGCCAATCCTACGAGCAGTACTTC. It encodes CASSLEVSQSYEQYF.

V gene TRBV20-1 combines with J gene TRBJ2-2, with D perhaps matching TRBD1 or TRBD2 (6 bases each). Germline V gene sequence: CDR1 DFQATT, CDR2 SNEGSKA (reference sequence). The CDR3 loop spans 15 amino acids. Trimming took 6 bases from V and 0 from J, leaving 14 bases between them. DNA for the CDR3: TGCAGTGCCCCTGCGGGGACAACGAACACCGGGGAGCTGTTTTTT. Its translation: CSAPAGTTNTGELFF.

The rearrangement uses TRBV20-1 and TRBJ2-2, with TRBD2 matching 8 bases. Trimming at V came to 4 bases and at J to 2 bases, leaving 9 bases not matched to a gene. Germline V CDR1 and CDR2: DFQATT, SNEGSKA (reference sequence). The CDR3 has 16 residues. CDR3: CSAKISGRSNTGELFF. DNA for the CDR3: TGCAGTGCTAAAATCAGCGGGAGATCTAACACCGGGGAGCTGTTTTTT.

V usage is TRBV20-1 and J usage is TRBJ1-6, with 7 bases aligning to TRBD1. This CDR3 has 16 amino acids. Trimming took 3 bases from V and 7 from J; bases not matched to a gene: 12. The germline V gene has CDR1 DFQATT and CDR2 SNEGSKA (reference sequence). This CDR3 is CSARGTRQGSNSPLHF. DNA for the CDR3: TGCAGTGCTAGGGGAACCCGACAGGGATCAAATTCACCCCTCCACTTT.

The V gene is TRBV9, the J gene TRBJ2-7; the match to TRBD2 covers 9 bases. Germline V lookup: CDR1 SGDLS, CDR2 YYNGEE. The CDR3 is 14 residues long. V lost 2 bases to trimming and J lost 7 bases; unmatched junction nucleotides: 7. CDR3 DNA: TGTGCCAGCAGCGTTACAGCGGGGGGACGGGAGCAGTACTTC. This sequence encodes CASSVTAGGREQYF.

This clonotype has only one observation. This rearrangement joins TRBV12-3 or TRBV12-4 to TRBJ2-1; a weak D match, TRBD1 (5 bases). The CDR3 contains 13 residues. Trimming took off 7 bases at V and 5 bases at J, with 12 bases between the two ends. The CDR3 coding sequence is TGTGCCAGCACAGAACAGGTCCACAATGAGCAGTTCTTC. Translation gives CASTEQVHNEQFF.

This clonotype appeared a few times. J is TRBJ2-2 and V is TRBV5-1; TRBD1 agrees at 7 bases. The CDR3 is 14 residues long. After removal of 4 bases from V and 8 bases from J, the junction contained 8 bases not matched to a gene. Germline lookup yields CDR1 SGHRS and CDR2 YFSETQ. CDR3: CASSIRQGPGELFF. The CDR3 nucleotides read TGCGCCAGCAGCATTCGACAGGGCCCTGGGGAGCTGTTTTTT.

The chain has TRBV25-1 and TRBJ2-4; 8 bases fit TRBD2. This CDR3 spans 15 amino acids. The trim removed 3 bases at V and 1 base at J, leaving 2 bases unmatched. Germline assignment: CDR1 MGHDK and CDR2 SYGVNS. CDR3: CASSETSVAKNIQYF. CDR3 sequence (DNA): TGTGCCAGCAGTGAGACTAGCGTGGCCAAAAACATTCAGTACTTC.

This clonotype was recorded at least ten times. The J gene is TRBJ2-3, the V gene TRBV29-1; D call uncertain. Germline lookup yields CDR1 SQVTM and CDR2 ANQGSEA. This CDR3 has 11 residues. The V end lost 4 bases, the J end lost 2 bases, and 4 bases lay between the germline ends. The CDR3 bases are TGCAGCGTTGGGGTCACAGATACGCAGTATTTT. Protein product: CSVGVTDTQYF.

The chain couples TRBV29-1 to TRBJ2-3; 8 nucleotides align to TRBD1. This CDR3 spans 11 amino acids. The V gene's germline CDR1 is SQVTM and CDR2 ANQGSEA. The ends lost 6 bases at V and 4 bases at J; junction bases unmatched: 0. This CDR3 is CSVDRADTQYF. The CDR3 nucleotides are TGCAGCGTGGACAGGGCAGATACGCAGTATTTT.

V is TRBV9 and J is TRBJ2-2, with a weak D call TRBD1 (5 bases). Trimming left V 3 bases short and J 1 base short, with 13 bases between. CDR3 length: 16 amino acids. Germline assignment: CDR1 SGDLS and CDR2 YYNGEE. CDR3 DNA: TGTGCCAGCAGCGCCCGGACATCTAAGAACACCGGGGAGCTGTTTTTT. Amino acid sequence: CASSARTSKNTGELFF.

This clonotype was found many times. The chain employs TRBV6-5 and TRBJ2-1, with D perhaps matching TRBD1 or TRBD2 (6 bases each). Between the trimmed V and J ends, which lost 4 bases and 1 base, there was a span of 14 bases. This CDR3 spans 16 amino acids. Germline assignment: CDR1 MNHEY and CDR2 SVGAGI. The CDR3 loop reads CASSWIGGISYNEQFF. In DNA, the CDR3 is TGTGCCAGCAGTTGGATAGGGGGGATTTCCTACAATGAGCAGTTCTTC.

This chain uses TRBV30 with TRBJ2-1; no reliable D call. Germline lookup yields CDR1 GTSNPN and CDR2 SVGIG (reference sequence). Trimming cost V 2 bases and J 9 bases, with 8 bases left between them. The CDR3 length is 11 residues. The CDR3 nucleotides read TGTGCCTGGAGTTTCGAAGCTGAGCAGTTCTTC. Translating gives CAWSFEAEQFF.

The chain has TRBV4-2 and TRBJ1-2, with D uncertain. This CDR3 comprises 15 residues. Trimming stripped 0 bases from V and 4 bases from J, with 12 bases between. Germline CDR1 is LGHNA and CDR2 is YNFKEQ. CDR3 loop: CASSQEPQVTYGYTF. In nucleotides, the CDR3 is TGTGCCAGCAGCCAAGAGCCCCAGGTGACCTATGGCTACACCTTC.